The next 32 T cell receptor beta chains were all read from a single sample in a study of cytomegalovirus exposure and HLA in healthy donors. The PCR contained 60 Vbeta and 13 Jbeta primers. TCRdb's table, derived via immunoSEQ multiplex PCR, lists solely in-frame clones and lacks some. The sample comprises about 170,000 clones, approximately 88% of which are singletons, and 1.2% rests with the top ten. Sequencing input: PBMCs. The receptors originated from a boy aged 2 to 10 in good health and CMV-seronegative.

DNA of the CDR3: TGTGCCAGCTCACCCCCGGGTGGAGAGCAGTTCTTC. Translating gives CASSPPGGEQFF. The chain employs TRBV18 and TRBJ2-1; no firm D call. Germline V gene sequence: CDR1 KGHSH, CDR2 LQKENI. The CDR3 consists of 12 residues. Trimming stripped 3 bases from V and 10 bases from J, with 10 bases between.

V usage is TRBV7-2 and J usage is TRBJ2-5, with 7 bases lining up with TRBD1. The CDR3 sequence is 13 residues long. The V and J ends lost 6 bases and 5 bases, in that order; junction bases with no gene match: 6. Germline CDR1 reads SGHTA; CDR2 reads FQGNSA. CDR3: CASRADRAETQYF. CDR3 nucleotides: TGTGCCAGCAGAGCAGACAGGGCGGAGACCCAGTACTTC.

The rearrangement joins TRBV6-1 to TRBJ2-6; D might be TRBD2 (5 bases). The V and J ends lost 0 bases and 2 bases respectively, with 11 bases between them. The CDR3 is 17 amino acids. Per the germline V gene, CDR1 is MNHNS and CDR2 is SASEGT. CDR3 loop: CASSEALREAGANVLTF. CDR3 in DNA: TGTGCCAGCAGTGAAGCGCTTCGGGAAGCTGGGGCCAACGTCCTGACTTTC.

The sample holds one count of this clone. The chain carries TRBV6-5 and TRBJ2-3, with 7 bases aligning to TRBD1. Losses at the gene ends were 1 base for V and 4 bases for J; bases not matched to a gene: 5. Per germline, CDR1 MNHEY and CDR2 SVGAGI. The CDR3 runs 15 residues. This chain's CDR3 is CASSYLSQGADTQYF. In DNA form, the CDR3 reads TGTGCCAGCAGTTACTTATCCCAGGGGGCAGATACGCAGTATTTT.

This rearrangement joins TRBV27 to TRBJ1-5; no reliable D call. Trimming removed 5 bases from V and 7 bases from J, with 24 bases in between. Per the germline V gene, CDR1 is MNHEY and CDR2 is SMNVEV (reference sequence). This CDR3 contains 17 residues. The CDR3 coding sequence is TGTGCCAGCAGTCCTCTGGCGCGGGGTGGGGAGGGCCAGCCCCAGCATTTT. It codes for CASSPLARGGEGQPQHF.

Only one count was recorded for this clone. V and J are TRBV10-2 and TRBJ1-2; D uncertain. The CDR3 has 12 amino acids. V was shortened by 4 bases and J by 4 bases, with 7 bases between the two germline ends. Germline V gene lookup returns CDR1 WSHSY and CDR2 SAAADI. The CDR3 region is CASSGERYGYTF. The CDR3 nucleotides read TGCGCCAGCAGTGGGGAGCGCTATGGCTACACCTTC.

The V call is TRBV5-8, the J call TRBJ1-2, with D possibly matching TRBD1 (6 bases). Germline V CDR1 and CDR2: SGHTS, YDEGEE. CDR3 length: 14 residues. The germline V and J ends were trimmed by 1 base and 4 bases, with 11 bases remaining between them. In DNA, the CDR3 is TGTGCCAGCAGCTTGCGGACAGCCAGCTATGGCTACACCTTC. Amino acid sequence: CASSLRTASYGYTF.

J is TRBJ2-1 and V is TRBV27; TRBD2 might be the D (6 bases). The CDR3 has 14 residues. The germline gives CDR1 MNHEY, CDR2 SMNVEV (reference sequence). V lost 3 bases, J lost 4 bases, and 10 bases lay in between. The CDR3 region is CASSFQRAYNEQFF. CDR3 DNA sequence: TGTGCCAGCAGTTTCCAGCGGGCATACAATGAGCAGTTCTTC.

The genes are TRBV6-1 and TRBJ2-3; 10 bases fit TRBD2. The trim removed 7 bases at V and 7 bases at J, leaving 11 bases unmatched. The CDR3 runs to 15 residues. Germline values: CDR1 MNHNS, CDR2 SASEGT. CDR3 bases: TGTGCCAGCACCCGAGGGCTAGCGGGAGTAAATACGCAGTATTTT. This gives the protein CASTRGLAGVNTQYF.

The chain uses TRBV28 and TRBJ1-1; D is perhaps TRBD1 (6 bases). CDR1 and CDR2 from the germline V gene are MDHEN and SYDVKM. This CDR3 spans 13 amino acids. V lost 7 bases and J 5 bases, leaving 14 bases between the germline ends. CDR3 in DNA: TGTGCCAGCACTTTCATCAGGGGAACTGAAGCTTTCTTT. Protein sequence: CASTFIRGTEAFF.

The chain employs TRBV9 and TRBJ2-7; 7 bases agree with TRBD2. Germline V gene data show CDR1 as SGDLS and CDR2 as YYNGEE. The V segment lost 2 bases and the J segment 1 base; nucleotides outside the gene matches: 6. This CDR3 comprises 15 residues. The CDR3 DNA reads as TGTGCCAGCAGCGTCGCTAGCGGAACTTCCTACGAGCAGTACTTC. It encodes CASSVASGTSYEQYF.

This clone is a singleton in its sample. The chain is built from TRBV6-1 and TRBJ2-1; 10 nucleotides align to TRBD2. V lost 4 bases and J lost 1; bases outside the gene matches: 4. Germline assignment: CDR1 MNHNS and CDR2 SASEGT. CDR3 size: 16 residues. The CDR3 coding sequence is TGTGCCAGCAGTGGTCCTAGCGGGGGTTCCTACAATGAGCAGTTCTTC. This gives the protein CASSGPSGGSYNEQFF.

Only one count was recorded for this clone. The chain carries TRBV9 and TRBJ2-5; TRBD2 aligns across 8 bases. Per the germline V gene, CDR1 is SGDLS and CDR2 is YYNGEE. This CDR3 contains 16 residues. The ends lost 0 bases at V and 3 bases at J; junction bases unmatched: 7. CDR3 DNA: TGTGCCAGCAGCGTAGGTGAGCGGGGGCTCGAAGAGACCCAGTACTTC. Translated, it gives CASSVGERGLEETQYF. Looking up the rest from reference TRBV9 and TRBJ2-5 gives the full variable domain: DSGVTQTPKHLITATGQRVTLRCSPRSGDLSVYWYQQSLDQGLQFLIQYYNGEERAKGNILERFSAQQFPDLHSELNLSSLELGDSALYFCASSVGERGLEETQYFGPGTRLLVL.

This chain joins TRBV19 and TRBJ1-5, with D possibly matching TRBD1 (5 bases). Germline CDR1 LNHDA, CDR2 SQIVND (reference sequence). Between the trimmed V and J ends, which lost 3 bases and 7 bases, there was a span of 10 bases. The CDR3 has 13 residues. In nucleotides, the CDR3 is TGTGCCAGTAGTATTACCGACAGCCAGCCCCAGCATTTT. This encodes CASSITDSQPQHF.

The rearrangement links TRBV11-2 to TRBJ2-7; no firm D call. Germline loops: CDR1 SGHAT, CDR2 FQNNGV. This CDR3 has 16 amino acids. V lost 0 bases and J lost 1, with 13 bases in between. The CDR3, as DNA: TGTGCCAGCAGCTTAGATCCCTGGCAGGCTTCCTACGAGCAGTACTTC. This translates into CASSLDPWQASYEQYF.

CDR3 bases: TGCGCCAGCAGCCAAGGAATTGGACTAGCGGGGGGTCGCTACAATGAGCAGTTCTTC. Encoded protein: CASSQGIGLAGGRYNEQFF. V is TRBV4-3 and J is TRBJ2-1; TRBD2 matches 14 bases. CDR3 length: 19 amino acids. V trimming: 1 base; J trimming: 3 bases; junction bases outside the gene matches: 8. Per germline, CDR1 LGHNA and CDR2 YSLEER.

The rearrangement joins TRBV6-5 to TRBJ2-7, with 8 positions matching TRBD1. V dropped 0 bases and J dropped 3; count of bases not matched to a gene: 1. Germline values: CDR1 MNHEY, CDR2 SVGAGI. The CDR3 runs to 14 residues. In nucleotides, the CDR3 is TGTGCCAGCAGTTACTCGGGGACAGGCTACGAGCAGTACTTC. It is translated as CASSYSGTGYEQYF.

This chain joins TRBV4-2 and TRBJ2-7; 7 bases map to TRBD1. The V gene end was trimmed by 3 bases and the J gene end by 4 bases; junction bases not matched to a gene: 6. CDR1 is LGHNA and CDR2 is YNFKEQ in the germline V gene. There are 14 residues in the CDR3. CDR3 sequence: CASSQPGQPYEQYF. CDR3 coding DNA: TGTGCCAGCAGCCAGCCGGGACAGCCATACGAGCAGTACTTC.

CDR3 sequence (DNA): TGTGCCACCAGCAGGGAACTCGGGATGGCTGGAAACACCATATATTTT. This translates into CATSRELGMAGNTIYF. The V gene is TRBV15, the J gene TRBJ1-3; no clear D gene. Germline values: CDR1 LNHNV, CDR2 YYDKDF (reference sequence). This CDR3 is 16 amino acids long. V lost 3 bases and J 2 bases, leaving 14 bases between the germline ends.

This rearrangement joins TRBV14 to TRBJ2-1; maybe TRBD2 (6 bases). From germline, CDR1 is SGHDN and CDR2 FVKESK. V was clipped by 6 bases and J by 11 bases, with 17 bases between them. The length of the CDR3 is 13 residues. CDR3 sequence (DNA): TGTGCCAGCAGTAAAGACGGGGGTCCAAAGCAGTTCTTC. Amino acid sequence: CASSKDGGPKQFF.

The rearrangement joins TRBV30 to TRBJ2-7, with 7 bases identical to TRBD2. The CDR3 covers 15 residues. The germline CDR1 and CDR2 sequences are GTSNPN and SVGIG (reference sequence). The V segment lost 4 bases and the J segment 3 bases; nucleotides outside the gene matches: 12. CDR3 nucleotides: TGTGCCTGGACCCAAAAAATGGCGGGAGTCTACGAGCAGTACTTC. As protein: CAWTQKMAGVYEQYF.

In this sample, this clone turned up once. The CDR3 here is CASSKVGQNGYGYTF. CDR3 nucleotide sequence: TGTGCCAGCAGCAAAGTCGGACAGAATGGCTATGGCTACACCTTC. The gene calls are TRBV21-1 and TRBJ1-2; TRBD1 was called by the table and not checked on the DNA. TRBV21-1 is marked as a pseudogene. The CDR3 is 15 amino acids.

The chain has TRBV2 and TRBJ1-6; D is unresolved. V was pared by 2 bases and J by 9 bases, with 14 bases between. The CDR3 extends over 15 amino acids. Germline V gives CDR1 SNHLY, CDR2 FYNNEI. The CDR3 DNA reads TGTGCCAGCAGTGAACGGCGCGGGGAGCTTTCACCCCTCCACTTT. Translated, it gives CASSERRGELSPLHF.

This clone was seen once. V gene TRBV6-1 combines with J gene TRBJ1-1, with 7 bases lining up with TRBD1. Germline CDR1 reads MNHNS; CDR2 reads SASEGT. With V trimmed by 5 bases and J by 11 bases, 8 bases remained unmatched. The CDR3 has 12 residues. Here the CDR3 DNA reads TGTGCCAGCAGTATTAGAGACAGGGTCGCTTTCTTT. It is translated as CASSIRDRVAFF.

Concerning this clone: In the same sample, other DNA sequences code for this CDR3. This chain links TRBV7-9 with TRBJ2-3, with 7 bases lining up with TRBD1. CDR1 and CDR2 from the germline V gene are SEHNR and FQNEAQ (reference sequence). The CDR3 is made up of 15 amino acids. The V gene end was trimmed by 3 bases and the J gene end by 2 bases; junction bases not matched to a gene: 5. The CDR3 reads CASSFPTGTTDTQYF. The DNA of the CDR3 is TGTGCCAGCAGCTTCCCGACAGGGACCACAGATACGCAGTATTTT.

This chain uses TRBV5-1 with TRBJ2-1, with TRBD2 matching over 14 bases. The CDR3 is 20 residues long. V trimming: 0 bases; J trimming: 0 bases; junction bases outside the gene matches: 8. CDR1 SGHRS and CDR2 YFSETQ come from the germline V gene. In DNA, the CDR3 is TGCGCCAGCAGCTTGGAGGGACTAGCGGGAGAATTGGGCTCCTACAATGAGCAGTTCTTC. Translation gives CASSLEGLAGELGSYNEQFF.

The chain is built from TRBV7-6 and TRBJ2-7; 8 bases line up with TRBD1. The CDR3 runs 15 residues. The germline V gene encodes CDR1 SGHVS and CDR2 FNYEAQ. The trim removed 1 base at V and 4 bases at J, leaving 6 bases unmatched. CDR3 nucleotide sequence: TGTGCCAGCAGCTTAGAGCAGGGGGCGAGGTACGAGCAGTACTTC. This sequence encodes CASSLEQGARYEQYF.

The gene calls are TRBV4-3 and TRBJ2-2, with 11 bases that match TRBD1. CDR3 length equals 18 residues. Losses at the gene ends were 0 bases for V and 5 bases for J; bases not matched to a gene: 8. Germline assignment: CDR1 LGHNA and CDR2 YSLEER. The CDR3 is CASSQDAGQGARTGELFF. CDR3 coding DNA: TGCGCCAGCAGCCAAGATGCTGGACAGGGGGCAAGGACCGGGGAGCTGTTTTTT.

The genes are TRBV6-1 and TRBJ2-6; TRBD1 matches 8 bases. V dropped 6 bases and J dropped 0; count of bases not matched to a gene: 1. CDR3 length: 15 residues. The germline CDR1 and CDR2 sequences are MNHNS and SASEGT. CDR3 DNA: TGTGCCAGCAGAGGACAGGGCTCTGGGGCCAACGTCCTGACTTTC. It yields the protein CASRGQGSGANVLTF.

The rearrangement links TRBV6-1 to TRBJ1-2; possible D gene TRBD1, 5 bases. CDR3 length: 14 residues. Per germline, CDR1 MNHNS and CDR2 SASEGT. V lost 3 bases, J lost 5 bases, and 13 bases lay in between. CDR3 residues: CASSDTQGLYGYTF. The CDR3 bases are TGTGCCAGCAGTGATACCCAGGGTTTGTATGGCTACACCTTC.

The J gene is TRBJ2-3, the V gene TRBV27; 9 bases are a match to TRBD1. V lost 9 bases and J lost 8; bases outside the gene matches: 18. CDR1 is MNHEY and CDR2 is SMNVEV in the germline V gene (reference sequence). The CDR3 loop spans 16 amino acids. Here the CDR3 reads CASQWGGQGLAGTQYF. The CDR3 bases are TGTGCCAGTCAATGGGGGGGACAGGGACTGGCGGGTACGCAGTATTTT.

The rearrangement links TRBV18 to TRBJ2-5; TRBD1 is a possible D gene (5 bases). The V gene lost 0 bases and the J gene lost 1 base, with 12 bases spanning the gap. The CDR3 has 16 amino acids. CDR1 and CDR2 (germline): KGHSH, LQKENI. The CDR3 protein is CASSPPGLVGQETQYF. In DNA, the CDR3 is TGTGCCAGCTCACCACCGGGGCTAGTGGGCCAAGAGACCCAGTACTTC.